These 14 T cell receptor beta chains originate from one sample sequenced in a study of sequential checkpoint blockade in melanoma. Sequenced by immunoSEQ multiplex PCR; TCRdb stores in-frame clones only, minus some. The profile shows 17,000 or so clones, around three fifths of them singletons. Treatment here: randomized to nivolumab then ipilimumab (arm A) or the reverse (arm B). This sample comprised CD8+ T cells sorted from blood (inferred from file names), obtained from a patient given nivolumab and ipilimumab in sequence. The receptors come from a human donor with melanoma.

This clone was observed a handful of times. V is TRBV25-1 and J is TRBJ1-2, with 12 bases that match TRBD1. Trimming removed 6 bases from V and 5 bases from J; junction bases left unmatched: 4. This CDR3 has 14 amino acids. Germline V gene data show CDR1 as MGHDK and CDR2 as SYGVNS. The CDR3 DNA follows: TGTGCCAGCAGCCCGGGACAGGGGGCGTATGGCTACACCTTC. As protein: CASSPGQGAYGYTF.

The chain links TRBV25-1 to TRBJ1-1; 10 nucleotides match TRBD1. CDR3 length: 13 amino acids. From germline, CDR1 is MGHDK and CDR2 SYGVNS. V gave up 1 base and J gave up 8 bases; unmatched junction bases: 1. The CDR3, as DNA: TGTGCCAGCAGTGAATGGACAGGGGGGGAAGCTTTCTTT. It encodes CASSEWTGGEAFF.

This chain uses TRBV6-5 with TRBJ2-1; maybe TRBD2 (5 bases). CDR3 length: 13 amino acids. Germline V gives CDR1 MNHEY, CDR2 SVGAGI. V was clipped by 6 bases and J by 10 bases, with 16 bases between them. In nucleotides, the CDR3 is TGTGCCAGCAGCCCCTCCTCTTCGGGGGAGCAGTTCTTC. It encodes CASSPSSSGEQFF.

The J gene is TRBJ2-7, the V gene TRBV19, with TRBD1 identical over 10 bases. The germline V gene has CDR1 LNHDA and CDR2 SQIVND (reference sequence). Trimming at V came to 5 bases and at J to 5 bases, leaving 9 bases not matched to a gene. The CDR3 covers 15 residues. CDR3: CASSARQGATHEQYF. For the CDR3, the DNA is TGTGCCAGTAGTGCTCGACAGGGGGCAACCCACGAGCAGTACTTC.

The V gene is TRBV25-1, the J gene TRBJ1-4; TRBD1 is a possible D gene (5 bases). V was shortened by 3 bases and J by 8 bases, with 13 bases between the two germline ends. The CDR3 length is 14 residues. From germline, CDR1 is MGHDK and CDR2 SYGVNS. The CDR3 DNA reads TGTGCCAGCAGTGACATACTGCAGGGAGAAAAACTGTTTTTT. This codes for CASSDILQGEKLFF.

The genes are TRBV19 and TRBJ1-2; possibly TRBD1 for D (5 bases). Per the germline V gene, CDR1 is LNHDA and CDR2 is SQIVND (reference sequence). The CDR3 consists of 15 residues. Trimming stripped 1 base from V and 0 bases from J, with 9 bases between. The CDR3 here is CASSIGGGTNYGYTF. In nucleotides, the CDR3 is TGTGCCAGTAGTATAGGGGGGGGGACTAACTATGGCTACACCTTC.

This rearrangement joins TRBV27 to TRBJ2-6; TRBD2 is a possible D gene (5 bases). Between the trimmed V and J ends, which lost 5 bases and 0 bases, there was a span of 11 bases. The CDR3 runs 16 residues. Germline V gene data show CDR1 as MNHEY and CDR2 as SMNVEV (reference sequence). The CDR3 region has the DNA TGTGCCAGCAGTCCTCGAGGGTACTCTGGGGCCAACGTCCTGACTTTC. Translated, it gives CASSPRGYSGANVLTF.

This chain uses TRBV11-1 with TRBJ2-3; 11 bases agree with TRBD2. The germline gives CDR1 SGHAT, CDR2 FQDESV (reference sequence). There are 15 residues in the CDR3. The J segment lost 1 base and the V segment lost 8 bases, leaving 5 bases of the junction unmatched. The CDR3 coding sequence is TGTGCCAGCGGATCACTAGCGGGGGGCACAGATACGCAGTATTTT. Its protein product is CASGSLAGGTDTQYF.

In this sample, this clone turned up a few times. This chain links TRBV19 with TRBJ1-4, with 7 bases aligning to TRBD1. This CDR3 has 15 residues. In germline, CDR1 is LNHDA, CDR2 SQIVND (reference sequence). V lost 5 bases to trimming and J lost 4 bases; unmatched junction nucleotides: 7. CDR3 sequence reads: CASSHLRGINEKLFF. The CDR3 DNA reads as TGTGCCAGTAGTCATCTCAGGGGGATTAATGAAAAACTGTTTTTT.

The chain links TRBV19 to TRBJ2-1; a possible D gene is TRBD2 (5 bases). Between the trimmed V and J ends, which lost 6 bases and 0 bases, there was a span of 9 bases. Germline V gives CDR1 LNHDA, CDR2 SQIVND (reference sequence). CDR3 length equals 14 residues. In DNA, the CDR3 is TGTGCCAGTAGCGGGGTCCCCTCCTACAATGAGCAGTTCTTC. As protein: CASSGVPSYNEQFF.

CDR3 nucleotide sequence: TGTGCCACCAGTTCAGGGGGGACCTATGGCTACACCTTC. Translating it yields CATSSGGTYGYTF. The chain couples TRBV15 to TRBJ1-2; TRBD1 matches at 7 bases. This CDR3 is built from 13 residues. CDR1 is LNHNV, CDR2 YYDKDF, per germline (reference sequence). The ends lost 6 bases at V and 4 bases at J; junction bases unmatched: 5.

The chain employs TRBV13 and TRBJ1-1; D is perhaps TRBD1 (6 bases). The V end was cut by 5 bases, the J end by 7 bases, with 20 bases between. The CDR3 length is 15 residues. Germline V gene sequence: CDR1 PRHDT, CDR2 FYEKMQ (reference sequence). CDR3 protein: CASSHLGGGPIEAFF. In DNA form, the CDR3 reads TGTGCCAGCAGCCACCTGGGGGGGGGCCCAATTGAAGCTTTCTTT.

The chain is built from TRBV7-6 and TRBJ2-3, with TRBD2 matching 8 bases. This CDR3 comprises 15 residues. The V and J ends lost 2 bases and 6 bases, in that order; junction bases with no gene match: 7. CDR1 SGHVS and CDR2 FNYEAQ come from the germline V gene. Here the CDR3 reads CASSLTAGAGDTQYF. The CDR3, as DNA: TGTGCCAGCAGCTTAACAGCGGGGGCGGGGGATACGCAGTATTTT.

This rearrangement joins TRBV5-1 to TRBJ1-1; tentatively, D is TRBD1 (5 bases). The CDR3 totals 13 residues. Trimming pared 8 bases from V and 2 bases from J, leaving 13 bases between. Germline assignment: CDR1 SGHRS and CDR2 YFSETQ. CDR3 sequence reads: CASQDSTNTEAFF. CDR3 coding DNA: TGCGCCAGTCAAGACAGTACAAACACTGAAGCTTTCTTT.